This entry describes one T cell receptor beta chain. This sample is part of a study of blood T cell repertoires in COVID-19. Study-wide context: Spain, Italy and the United States supplied samples that represented acute and convalescent COVID-19.

Repertoires were generated with immunoSEQ multiplex PCR, while TCRdb's copy carries only in-frame clones and drops some. The sample carries over 100,000 clones, around three quarters recorded once. There are 18 residues in the CDR3. Germline lookup yields CDR1 LGHDT and CDR2 YNNKEL (reference sequence). Deletions cut 0 bases from V and 0 bases from J, with 16 bases between. The receptor was isolated from a human donor in a cohort sampled during active or convalescent COVID-19. The V gene is TRBV3-1 (or the pseudogene TRBV3-2), the J gene TRBJ2-3; possible D gene TRBD1, 6 bases. The material sequenced was peripheral blood. Here the CDR3 DNA reads TGTGCCAGCAGCCAAGATCATCTGTGGGGGCTTAGCACAGATACGCAGTATTTT. Amino acid sequence: CASSQDHLWGLSTDTQYF.